This TCR beta chain was retrieved from a study of PD-1 blockade in classical Hodgkin lymphoma. Patients all relapsed after autologous stem cell transplantation, and there was variation in brentuximab vedotin exposure. Best outcomes ranged across complete response, partial response and progressive disease. The CDR3 contains 15 residues. V dropped 7 bases and J dropped 3; count of bases not matched to a gene: 12. The germline gives CDR1 SGHNT, CDR2 YYREEE (reference sequence). TCRdb's copy holds only in-frame clones and misses some; the assay was immunoSEQ multiplex PCR. This repertoire shows about 46,000 clones, 73% found once; its top ten account for about 11%. This clone was detected a few times.

Sequencing used peripheral blood mononuclear cells (PBMCs), obtained at baseline. The origin of this receptor is a human donor with classical Hodgkin lymphoma. This chain uses TRBV5-4 with TRBJ1-1, with TRBD1 matching over 7 bases. CDR3 sequence reads: CASFNRGGGDTEAFF. The CDR3 DNA follows: TGTGCCAGCTTCAACAGGGGCGGCGGGGACACTGAAGCTTTCTTT.